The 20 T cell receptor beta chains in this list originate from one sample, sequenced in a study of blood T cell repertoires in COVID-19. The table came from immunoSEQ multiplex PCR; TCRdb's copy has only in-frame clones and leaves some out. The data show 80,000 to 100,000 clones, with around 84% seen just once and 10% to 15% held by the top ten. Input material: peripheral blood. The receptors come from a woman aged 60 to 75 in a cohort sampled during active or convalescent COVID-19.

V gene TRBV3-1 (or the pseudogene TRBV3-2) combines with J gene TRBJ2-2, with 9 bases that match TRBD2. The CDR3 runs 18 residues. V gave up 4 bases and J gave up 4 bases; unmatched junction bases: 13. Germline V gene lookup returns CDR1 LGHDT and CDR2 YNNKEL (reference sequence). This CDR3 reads CASSPGGFAGGITGELFF. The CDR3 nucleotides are TGTGCCAGCAGCCCAGGGGGGTTTGCGGGAGGGATCACCGGGGAGCTGTTTTTT.

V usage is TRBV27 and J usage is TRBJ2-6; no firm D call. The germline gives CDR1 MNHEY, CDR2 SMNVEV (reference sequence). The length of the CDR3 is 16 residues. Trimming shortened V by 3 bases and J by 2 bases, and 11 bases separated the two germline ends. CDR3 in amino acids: CASSFTSDPGANVLTF. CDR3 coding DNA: TGTGCCAGCAGTTTTACGAGCGACCCTGGGGCCAACGTCCTGACTTTC.

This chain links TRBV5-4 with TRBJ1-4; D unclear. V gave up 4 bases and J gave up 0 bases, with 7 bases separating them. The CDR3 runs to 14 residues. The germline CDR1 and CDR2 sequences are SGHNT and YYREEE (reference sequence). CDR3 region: CASSEAATNEKLFF. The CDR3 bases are TGTGCCAGCAGCGAAGCCGCAACTAATGAAAAACTGTTTTTT.

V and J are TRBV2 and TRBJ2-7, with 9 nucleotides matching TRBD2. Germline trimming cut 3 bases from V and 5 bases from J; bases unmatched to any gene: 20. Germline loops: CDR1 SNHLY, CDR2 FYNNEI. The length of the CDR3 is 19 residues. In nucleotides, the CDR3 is TGTGCCAGCAGTGACAACTTAAATCGGCCTCGACTAGCGGTCCACGAGCAGTACTTC. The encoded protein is CASSDNLNRPRLAVHEQYF.

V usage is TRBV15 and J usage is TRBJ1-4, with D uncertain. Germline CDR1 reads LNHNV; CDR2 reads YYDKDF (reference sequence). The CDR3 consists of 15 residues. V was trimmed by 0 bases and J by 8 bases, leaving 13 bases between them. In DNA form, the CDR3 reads TGTGCCACCAGCAGAGAGGTGGAGGTGAGGGAAAAACTGTTTTTT. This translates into CATSREVEVREKLFF. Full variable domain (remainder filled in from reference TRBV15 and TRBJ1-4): DAMVIQNPRYQVTQFGKPVTLSCSQTLNHNVMYWYQQKSSQAPKLLFHYYDKDFNNEADTPDNFQSRRPNTSFCFLDIRSPGLGDTAMYLCATSREVEVREKLFFGSGTQLSVL.

The CDR3 reads CASSQDLTGTGFTDTQYF. DNA for the CDR3: TGTGCCAGCAGCCAAGATCTGACCGGGACAGGGTTCACCGATACGCAGTATTTT. This rearrangement joins TRBV3-1 (or the pseudogene TRBV3-2) to TRBJ2-3, with 9 bases aligning to TRBD1. This CDR3 spans 18 amino acids. After removal of 0 bases from V and 6 bases from J, the junction contained 13 bases not matched to a gene. CDR1 and CDR2 (germline): LGHDT, YNNKEL (reference sequence).

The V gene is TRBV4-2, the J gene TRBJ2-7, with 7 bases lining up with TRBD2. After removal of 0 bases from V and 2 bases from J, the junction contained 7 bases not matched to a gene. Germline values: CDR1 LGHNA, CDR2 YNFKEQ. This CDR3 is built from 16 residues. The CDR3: CASSQENSRGAYEQYF. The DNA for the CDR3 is TGTGCCAGCAGCCAAGAGAATTCCCGGGGGGCCTACGAGCAGTACTTC.

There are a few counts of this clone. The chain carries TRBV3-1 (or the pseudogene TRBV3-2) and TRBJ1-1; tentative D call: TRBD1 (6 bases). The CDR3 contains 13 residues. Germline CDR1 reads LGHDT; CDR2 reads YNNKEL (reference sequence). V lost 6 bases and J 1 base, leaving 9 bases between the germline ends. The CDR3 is CASSYRENTEAFF. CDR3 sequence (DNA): TGTGCCAGCAGTTACAGGGAGAACACTGAAGCTTTCTTT.

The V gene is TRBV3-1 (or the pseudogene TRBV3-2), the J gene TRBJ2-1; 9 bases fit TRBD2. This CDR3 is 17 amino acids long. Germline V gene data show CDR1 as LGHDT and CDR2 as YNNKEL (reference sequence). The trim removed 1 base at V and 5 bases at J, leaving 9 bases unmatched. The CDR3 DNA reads TGTGCCAGCAGCCAAGTCTCCCGACTAGCGGACCACAATGAGCAGTTCTTC. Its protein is CASSQVSRLADHNEQFF.

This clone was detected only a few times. CDR3 nucleotide sequence: TGTGCCATCAGTCCCCATTTGAACACTGAAGCTTTCTTT. Its protein is CAISPHLNTEAFF. This sequence joins TRBV10-3 and TRBJ1-1, with D unresolved. CDR1 ENHRY and CDR2 SYGVKD come from the germline V gene. The CDR3 is 13 residues long. Trimming stripped 5 bases from V and 0 bases from J, with 7 bases between.

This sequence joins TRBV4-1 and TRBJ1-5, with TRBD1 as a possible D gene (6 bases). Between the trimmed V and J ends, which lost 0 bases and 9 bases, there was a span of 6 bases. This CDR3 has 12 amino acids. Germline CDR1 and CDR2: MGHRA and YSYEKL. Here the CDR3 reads CASSQEQGPQHF. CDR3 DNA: TGCGCCAGCAGCCAAGAACAGGGGCCCCAGCATTTT.

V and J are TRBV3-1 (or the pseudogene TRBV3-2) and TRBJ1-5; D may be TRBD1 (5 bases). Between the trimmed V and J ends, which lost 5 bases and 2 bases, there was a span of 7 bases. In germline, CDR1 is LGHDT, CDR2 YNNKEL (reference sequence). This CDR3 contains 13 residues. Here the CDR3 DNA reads TGTGCCAGCAGCGCCAGGGGCAATCAGCCCCAGCATTTT. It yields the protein CASSARGNQPQHF.

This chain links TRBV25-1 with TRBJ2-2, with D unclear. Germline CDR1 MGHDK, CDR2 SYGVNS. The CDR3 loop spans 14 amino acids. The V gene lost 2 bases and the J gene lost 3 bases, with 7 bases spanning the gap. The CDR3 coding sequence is TGTGCCAGCAGTGAACGGTCCTACACCGGGGAGCTGTTTTTT. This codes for CASSERSYTGELFF.

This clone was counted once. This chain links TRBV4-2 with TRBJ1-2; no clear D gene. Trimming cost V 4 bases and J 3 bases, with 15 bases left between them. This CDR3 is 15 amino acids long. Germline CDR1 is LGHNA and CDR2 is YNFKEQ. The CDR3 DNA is TGTGCCAGCAGCCTACAGCCCGGGATTGACTATGGCTACACCTTC. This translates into CASSLQPGIDYGYTF.

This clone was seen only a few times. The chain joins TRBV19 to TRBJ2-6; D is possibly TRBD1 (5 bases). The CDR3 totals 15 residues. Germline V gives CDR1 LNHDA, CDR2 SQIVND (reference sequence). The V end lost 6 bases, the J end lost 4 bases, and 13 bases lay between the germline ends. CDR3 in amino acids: CASSPGFGGANVLTF. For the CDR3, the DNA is TGTGCCAGTAGCCCAGGGTTCGGCGGGGCCAACGTCCTGACTTTC.

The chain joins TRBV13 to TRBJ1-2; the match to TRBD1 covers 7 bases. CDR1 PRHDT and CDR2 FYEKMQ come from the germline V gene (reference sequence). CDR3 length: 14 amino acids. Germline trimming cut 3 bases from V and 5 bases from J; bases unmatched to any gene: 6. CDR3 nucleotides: TGTGCCAGCAGCTTTGAGGGGGCAGAATATGGCTACACCTTC. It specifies CASSFEGAEYGYTF.

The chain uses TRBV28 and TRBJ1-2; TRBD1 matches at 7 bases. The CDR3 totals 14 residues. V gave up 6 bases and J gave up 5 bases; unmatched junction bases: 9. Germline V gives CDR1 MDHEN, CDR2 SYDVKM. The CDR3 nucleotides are TGTGCCAGCAGGACCTCAGGGGGGCTTTATGGCTACACCTTC. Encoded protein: CASRTSGGLYGYTF.

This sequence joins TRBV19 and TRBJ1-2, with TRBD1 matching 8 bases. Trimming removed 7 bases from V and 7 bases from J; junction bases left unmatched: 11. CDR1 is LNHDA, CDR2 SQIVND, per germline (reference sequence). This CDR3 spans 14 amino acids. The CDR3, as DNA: TGTGCCAGTACGGGGGGCCAGGGGGCGTTTGGCTACACCTTC. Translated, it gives CASTGGQGAFGYTF.

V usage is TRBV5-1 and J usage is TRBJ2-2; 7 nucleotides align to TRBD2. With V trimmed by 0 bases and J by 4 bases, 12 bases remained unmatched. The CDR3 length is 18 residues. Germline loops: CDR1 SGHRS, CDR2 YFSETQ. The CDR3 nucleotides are TGCGCCAGCAGCTTGGGGTTACCGACGGGACTACCCACCGGGGAGCTGTTTTTT. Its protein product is CASSLGLPTGLPTGELFF.

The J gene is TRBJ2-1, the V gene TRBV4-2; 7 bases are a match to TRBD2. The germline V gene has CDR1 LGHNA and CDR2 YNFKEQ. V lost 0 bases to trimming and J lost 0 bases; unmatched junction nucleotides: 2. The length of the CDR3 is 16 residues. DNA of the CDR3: TGTGCCAGCAGCCAAGAAGCGGGAATCTCCTACAATGAGCAGTTCTTC. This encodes CASSQEAGISYNEQFF.